The T cell receptor beta chain under discussion was sequenced for a study of post-analysis software for immune sequencing data. Whole-study context: Included among the disease courses, which were recorded for the cohort, were relapsing-remitting, secondary progressive and progressive-relapsing multiple sclerosis.

On this clonotype itself: Its antigen is currently unknown.

Findings and caveats of the study: There was significantly lower normalized Chao1 diversity in multiple sclerosis patients than in controls. Strong same-batch co-clustering of samples appeared with F measure clustering.

Built from TCR beta cDNA, the libraries had unique molecular identifiers in them. Some 500,000 cDNA molecules were obtained per 1 to 10 million input T cells. TCRdb reanalysed the PCR reads using MiXCR and keeps one entry per CDR3 protein. The data show under 900,000 distinct CDR3 sequences, approximately 53% seen once. Sequencing was done on a sample of blood. This TCR was recovered from a girl aged 5-17 years with multiple sclerosis.

CDR3 in amino acids: CASSKSLGGQLQETQYF. CDR3 bases: TGTGCCAGCAGCAAAAGCCTCGGAGGGCAGCTTCAAGAGACCCAGTACTTC. The rearrangement uses TRBV3-1 and TRBJ2-5; D perhaps matches TRBD2 (6 bases). V lost 5 bases to trimming and J lost 2 bases, with 21 bases between them. This CDR3 is 17 amino acids long. Per the germline V gene, CDR1 is LGHDT and CDR2 is YNNKEL (reference sequence).